The T cell receptor (beta chain) under discussion was sequenced for a study of Ad26.COV2.S vaccination and SARS-CoV-2 variants. At the level of the study: Once, or twice with 56 days between doses, Ad26.COV2.S was given intramuscularly. Study outcomes and limitations: Total T cell responses were possibly underestimated by TCR breadth and depth analyses. People who got the vaccine or the placebo had similar non-spike TCR breadth.

The assay was immunoSEQ multiplex PCR, and TCRdb's table has in-frame clones only and misses some. The repertoire holds roughly 320,000 clones, about 86% seen once, with roughly 2.1% in the top ten. The germline CDR1 and CDR2 sequences are SGHVS and FQNEAQ. This CDR3 comprises 14 residues. V lost 1 base and J lost 3; bases outside the gene matches: 2. Treatment reported: 15 to 20 received Ad26.COV2.S at low or high dose, single or two shots; about 5 received placebo; per-sample allocation not given. Samples analyzed were those drawn on day 63 after the first vaccine or placebo injection. To note about this clone: The antigen remains undetermined.

This receptor was identified in a person aged 18 to 65 who received the Ad26.COV2.S COVID-19 vaccine or a placebo. This chain uses TRBV7-8 with TRBJ2-7; 8 bases map to TRBD1. This sample comprised peripheral blood, obtained in a trial of Ad26.COV2.S vaccine versus placebo. In DNA, the CDR3 is TGTGCCAGCAGCTTAGTGACAGGGGTCTACGAGCAGTACTTC. The encoded protein is CASSLVTGVYEQYF. Using reference TRBV7-8 and TRBJ2-7 for the parts outside the CDR3, the full variable domain is GAGVSQSPRYKVAKRGQDVALRCDPISGHVSLFWYQQALGQGPEFLTYFQNEAQLDKSGLPSDRFFAERPEGSVSTLKIQRTQQEDSAVYLCASSLVTGVYEQYFGPGTRLTVT.